This T cell receptor beta chain was sequenced during a study of blood T cell repertoires in COVID-19. Study-level background: COVID-19 samples from acute and convalescent phases originated in the United States, Italy and Spain.

The ends were cut back, 1 base at V and 3 bases at J, with 12 bases in the middle. This CDR3 has 16 residues. The germline gives CDR1 SGHAT, CDR2 FQDESV (reference sequence). Assay used: immunoSEQ multiplex PCR; TCRdb lists only in-frame clones, some missing. The table records over 300,000 clones, roughly 90% of them present only once. J is TRBJ2-2 and V is TRBV11-1; D may be TRBD1 (6 bases). This TCR was recovered from a woman aged 25-40 years with acute COVID-19. The sample comprised PBMCs or T cells enriched from blood (not recorded which). The CDR3 sequence is CASSLVRGTDTGELFF. The CDR3 DNA follows: TGTGCCAGCAGCTTAGTCAGGGGCACGGACACCGGGGAGCTGTTTTTT.